The 5 T cell receptor beta chains given below trace back to one sample, sequenced in a study of blood T cell repertoires in COVID-19. Generated by immunoSEQ multiplex PCR, the TCRdb table keeps only in-frame clones and is missing some. The table records some 300,000 clones, about 88% of them present only once. The sequencing sample was made of peripheral blood. Every receptor here comes from a man between 65 and 85 years old with acute or convalescent COVID-19.

The gene calls are TRBV5-1 and TRBJ2-7; the D gene is possibly TRBD2 (6 bases). CDR3 length equals 15 residues. Deletions cut 1 base from V and 2 bases from J, with 13 bases between. Looked up from germline, CDR1 is SGHRS and CDR2 is YFSETQ. Written as DNA, the CDR3 is TGCGCCAGCAGCTTGACGCACGGGGGAGCCTACGAGCAGTACTTC. Translated: CASSLTHGGAYEQYF.

This chain connects TRBV27 to TRBJ2-5, with D unresolved. The V end lost 11 bases, the J end lost 4 bases, and 11 bases lay between the germline ends. The length of the CDR3 is 11 residues. From germline, CDR1 is MNHEY and CDR2 SMNVEV (reference sequence). CDR3 residues: CASGASETQYF. In DNA form, the CDR3 reads TGTGCCTCCGGAGCGTCAGAGACCCAGTACTTC.

In this sample, this clone turned up once. The chain joins TRBV15 to TRBJ1-1, with a weak D call TRBD1 (6 bases). The CDR3 spans 11 residues. V gave up 4 bases and J gave up 10 bases, with 10 bases separating them. CDR1 and CDR2 (germline): LNHNV, YYDKDF (reference sequence). The CDR3 bases are TGTGCCACCAGCATACAGGGTACAGCTTTCTTT. This encodes CATSIQGTAFF.

This chain's CDR3 is CATSRPSGTSSYNEQFF. For the CDR3, the DNA is TGTGCCACCAGTCGACCCTCCGGGACTAGCTCCTACAATGAGCAGTTCTTC. The chain joins TRBV24-1 to TRBJ2-1, with 8 bases identical to TRBD2. This CDR3 spans 17 amino acids. Germline V lookup: CDR1 KGHDR, CDR2 SFDVKD. The trim removed 6 bases at V and 0 bases at J, leaving 9 bases unmatched.

The V and J genes are TRBV10-3 and TRBJ2-3, with 7 bases that match TRBD2. V was clipped by 3 bases and J by 1 base; unmatched bases: 4. Germline CDR1 is ENHRY and CDR2 is SYGVKD. The CDR3 extends over 15 amino acids. The CDR3 loop reads CAISDGAGRTDTQYF. Here the CDR3 DNA reads TGTGCCATCAGTGATGGAGCGGGGCGCACAGATACGCAGTATTTT.